The next 30 T cell receptor beta chains were all read from a single sample in a study of T-cell memory formation after mild COVID-19. TCRdb re-analysed the 5' RACE reads in MiXCR, keeping a single row per CDR3 protein. The sample records approximately 150,000 distinct CDR3 sequences, roughly 14% being singletons. Sequencing input: PBMCs or a T cell subset sorted from them (not recorded which). Every receptor here comes from an adult woman who had mild COVID-19 (a few samples of this study predate the infection). Cell type and time point are not known.

This clonotype turned up a few times. J is TRBJ2-7 and V is TRBV20-1; 8 bases line up with TRBD1. The CDR3 extends over 13 amino acids. Germline V CDR1 and CDR2: DFQATT, SNEGSKA (reference sequence). After removal of 8 bases from V and 4 bases from J, the junction contained 10 bases not matched to a gene. The CDR3 DNA sequence: TGCAGTCCATACGCAGGGGGCGTGTACGAGCAGTACTTC. Translating gives CSPYAGGVYEQYF.

This clonotype showed up just a few times. CDR3 in amino acids: CASSFSVAGSTDTQYF. The CDR3 DNA is TGTGCCAGCAGTTTCTCCGTGGCAGGTTCCACAGATACGCAGTATTTT. The J gene is TRBJ2-3, the V gene TRBV12-3 or TRBV12-4; D remains unclear. The ends were cut back, 3 bases at V and 2 bases at J, with 15 bases in the middle. The CDR3 is 16 residues long.

The chain recombines TRBV20-1 with TRBJ2-1; D ambiguous. The CDR3 consists of 13 residues. V lost 2 bases, J lost 3 bases, and 8 bases lay in between. Per the germline V gene, CDR1 is DFQATT and CDR2 is SNEGSKA (reference sequence). CDR3 sequence reads: CSARTPDYNEQFF. DNA for the CDR3: TGCAGTGCTAGAACCCCAGACTACAATGAGCAGTTCTTC.

This clonotype has only a few counts. This sequence joins TRBV5-1 and TRBJ2-3, with 9 bases matching TRBD2. The CDR3 length is 16 residues. Per the germline V gene, CDR1 is SGHRS and CDR2 is YFSETQ. V gave up 4 bases and J gave up 1 base; unmatched junction bases: 7. The CDR3 DNA reads TGCGCCAGCAGCCCTACCTTAGCGGGGGGCACAGATACGCAGTATTTT. Translation: CASSPTLAGGTDTQYF. Looking up the rest from reference TRBV5-1 and TRBJ2-3 gives the full variable domain: KAGVTQTPRYLIKTRGQQVTLSCSPISGHRSVSWYQQTPGQGLQFLFEYFSETQRNKGNFPGRFSGRQFSNSRSEMNVSTLELGDSALYLCASSPTLAGGTDTQYFGPGTRLTVL.

The chain employs TRBV20-1 and TRBJ1-5; D possibly corresponds to TRBD1 (5 bases). The germline V gene encodes CDR1 DFQATT and CDR2 SNEGSKA (reference sequence). The length of the CDR3 is 13 residues. Trimming removed 6 bases at V and 6 bases at J, with 15 bases between. The DNA for the CDR3 is TGCAGTGCCACGGGACGGGGGGGTCAGCCCCAGCATTTT. Translating it yields CSATGRGGQPQHF.

This chain joins TRBV25-1 and TRBJ2-1; 8 positions agree with TRBD2. J was trimmed by 7 bases and V by 6 bases; bases with no gene match: 8. CDR3 length: 14 amino acids. Germline CDR1 is MGHDK and CDR2 is SYGVNS. The CDR3 is CASRETGGINEQFF. The CDR3 DNA sequence: TGTGCCAGCAGAGAGACGGGGGGGATTAATGAGCAGTTCTTC.

This clonotype has just a few counts. This chain uses TRBV7-9 with TRBJ2-7; 9 bases are shared with TRBD1. The V gene end was trimmed by 5 bases and the J gene end by 7 bases; junction bases not matched to a gene: 9. The CDR3 loop spans 14 amino acids. Germline V lookup: CDR1 SEHNR, CDR2 FQNEAQ (reference sequence). CDR3 amino acids: CASSLLTGGREQYF. As DNA, the CDR3 is TGTGCCAGCAGCCTTCTAACAGGGGGCCGGGAGCAGTACTTC.

V is TRBV7-8 and J is TRBJ1-2; D call uncertain. Germline assignment: CDR1 SGHVS and CDR2 FQNEAQ. V shed 0 bases and J shed 5 bases, with 13 bases lying between them. The CDR3 is 15 amino acids. CDR3 residues: CASSLAQGPGYGYTF. CDR3 nucleotides: TGTGCCAGCAGCTTAGCACAAGGACCCGGTTATGGCTACACCTTC.

The table lists this clonotype with many counts. The chain recombines TRBV7-2 with TRBJ2-5; D is uncertain. The CDR3 is made up of 15 amino acids. Per the germline V gene, CDR1 is SGHTA and CDR2 is FQGNSA. Trimming stripped 5 bases from V and 1 base from J, with 14 bases between. The DNA for the CDR3 is TGTGCCAGCAGCGTCGGAACACCGATCCAAGAGACCCAGTACTTC. Translated: CASSVGTPIQETQYF.

The V call is TRBV21-1, the J call TRBJ2-7; TRBD2 was called by the table and not checked on the DNA. TRBV21-1 is tagged as a pseudogene. CDR3 size: 15 residues. This CDR3 reads CASSRGLAVNYEQYF. In nucleotides, the CDR3 is TGTGCCAGCAGCAGGGGACTAGCGGTTAACTACGAGCAGTACTTC.

This clonotype was counted between two and nine times. V and J are TRBV5-1 and TRBJ2-1; D possibly matches TRBD1 or TRBD2 (5 bases each). Germline CDR1 SGHRS, CDR2 YFSETQ. Trimming shortened V by 4 bases and J by 4 bases, and 18 bases separated the two germline ends. This CDR3 comprises 16 residues. The CDR3, as DNA: TGCGCCAGCAGCAAATTCCGGGACCAAAGATACAATGAGCAGTTCTTC. Protein sequence: CASSKFRDQRYNEQFF.

Comments on this clonotype: At one of its ends the junction is not consistent with the germline gene, which may arise from a read error. The gene calls are TRBV20-1 and TRBJ1-6, with TRBD1 identical over 7 bases. CDR1 DFQATT and CDR2 SNEGSKA come from the germline V gene (reference sequence). This CDR3 has 17 residues. The CDR3 region has the DNA TGCAGTGCTCGGGACAGCCACTTTAGCTCCTATAATTCACCCCTCAACTTT. This encodes CSARDSHFSSYNSPLNF.

The chain uses TRBV10-3 and TRBJ2-6; D unresolved. CDR1 and CDR2 (germline): ENHRY, SYGVKD. The V end was cut by 5 bases, the J end by 4 bases, with 3 bases between. The length of the CDR3 is 12 residues. In DNA form, the CDR3 reads TGTGCCATCAGTCCGGGGGCCAACGTCCTGACTTTC. The encoded protein is CAISPGANVLTF.

The chain is built from TRBV10-3 and TRBJ2-7; weak D call: TRBD1 (6 bases). Trimming took 2 bases from V and 1 from J, leaving 15 bases between them. The CDR3 sequence is 16 residues long. From germline, CDR1 is ENHRY and CDR2 SYGVKD. In DNA form, the CDR3 reads TGTGCCATCAGTGAGCCGACTTGGACAGATTCCTACGAGCAGTACTTC. Residues: CAISEPTWTDSYEQYF.

The chain recombines TRBV11-2 with TRBJ2-3; no clear D gene. In germline, CDR1 is SGHAT, CDR2 FQNNGV. V was pared by 1 base and J by 6 bases, with 17 bases between. CDR3 size: 16 residues. CDR3 sequence: CASSLVGVGGVDTQYF. The DNA for the CDR3 is TGTGCCAGCAGCTTAGTGGGTGTCGGCGGCGTCGATACGCAGTATTTT.

The chain is built from TRBV12-3 or TRBV12-4 and TRBJ2-7, with D perhaps TRBD1 (6 bases). This CDR3 has 13 amino acids. V shed 3 bases and J shed 1 base, with 7 bases lying between them. The CDR3 nucleotides are TGTGCCAGCAGTTTGGGGGCGTCCTACGAGCAGTACTTC. Translated: CASSLGASYEQYF.

This clonotype was seen only a few times. The rearrangement joins TRBV7-2 to TRBJ2-4, with D possibly being TRBD1 (6 bases). V gave up 4 bases and J gave up 10 bases, with 14 bases separating them. Germline loops: CDR1 SGHTA, CDR2 FQGNSA. The CDR3 has 13 amino acids. This chain's CDR3 is CASSSRQDPIQYF. CDR3 coding DNA: TGTGCCAGCAGCTCCCGACAGGACCCGATTCAGTACTTC.

This clonotype was found a few times. The V gene is TRBV20-1, the J gene TRBJ1-1, with D maybe TRBD1 (5 bases). Trimming pared 3 bases from V and 0 bases from J, leaving 14 bases between. This CDR3 region has 15 residues. Germline V gene sequence: CDR1 DFQATT, CDR2 SNEGSKA (reference sequence). The CDR3 nucleotides are TGCAGTGCTAGCTCTCCGGGCAGGGTGAACACTGAAGCTTTCTTT. Translating gives CSASSPGRVNTEAFF.

The CDR3 nucleotides read TGCGCCAGCAGCTTGGCCCTCTTAGGCAATGAGCAGTTCTTC. This codes for CASSLALLGNEQFF. The chain recombines TRBV5-1 with TRBJ2-1, with no clear D. The germline gives CDR1 SGHRS, CDR2 YFSETQ. CDR3 size: 14 residues. V gave up 0 bases and J gave up 6 bases, with 10 bases separating them. The full variable domain, completed using reference TRBV5-1 and TRBJ2-1, is KAGVTQTPRYLIKTRGQQVTLSCSPISGHRSVSWYQQTPGQGLQFLFEYFSETQRNKGNFPGRFSGRQFSNSRSEMNVSTLELGDSALYLCASSLALLGNEQFFGPGTRLTVL.

The chain employs TRBV7-8 and TRBJ2-2; D may match TRBD1 or TRBD2 (6 bases each). The CDR3 consists of 17 residues. The V gene's germline CDR1 is SGHVS and CDR2 FQNEAQ. With 2 bases removed from V and 0 bases from J, the gap between germline ends came to 13 bases. This CDR3 is CASSLLRGRPNTGELFF. Written as DNA, the CDR3 is TGTGCCAGCAGCTTACTCCGGGGGCGGCCGAACACCGGGGAGCTGTTTTTT.

This clonotype has at least ten counts. One junction end does not reproduce the germline sequence, and a read error may be involved. V and J are TRBV7-7 and TRBJ2-2; 10 bases are a match to TRBD2. The CDR3 loop spans 16 amino acids. Looked up from germline, CDR1 is SSHAT and CDR2 is FNYEAQ (reference sequence). The DNA for the CDR3 is TGTGCTAGCAGCTTAGGGACTAGCGCTTACACCGGGGAGCTGTTTTTT. This gives the protein CASSLGTSAYTGELFF.

This clonotype has only a few counts. The CDR3 nucleotides are TGCGCCAGCAGCTTCGGACAGGGCACAGATACGCAGTATTTT. This gives the protein CASSFGQGTDTQYF. The rearrangement joins TRBV5-1 to TRBJ2-3, with 7 bases matching TRBD1. This CDR3 contains 14 residues. V shed 2 bases, J shed 1 base, and the junction held 1 base outside the gene matches. Germline assignment: CDR1 SGHRS and CDR2 YFSETQ.

The chain carries TRBV2 and TRBJ2-7, with D possibly matching TRBD2 (5 bases). Germline-derived CDR1 and CDR2 are SNHLY and FYNNEI. The CDR3 covers 12 residues. V was shortened by 6 bases and J by 3 bases, with 9 bases between the two germline ends. In DNA, the CDR3 is TGTGCCAGCAGGTCCGGGATCTACGAGCAGTACTTC. Protein: CASRSGIYEQYF.

This clonotype turned up a few times. The chain couples TRBV2 to TRBJ1-1; D is unclear. Germline CDR1 is SNHLY and CDR2 is FYNNEI. V lost 9 bases to trimming and J lost 0 bases, with 5 bases between them. The CDR3 loop spans 11 amino acids. DNA of the CDR3: TGTGCCAGAGCGTTGAACACTGAAGCTTTCTTT. Translating gives CARALNTEAFF.

The gene calls are TRBV9 and TRBJ2-3; 10 positions match TRBD2. V was clipped by 3 bases and J by 6 bases; unmatched bases: 7. The CDR3 covers 15 residues. CDR1 and CDR2 (germline): SGDLS, YYNGEE. DNA for the CDR3: TGTGCCAGCAGCGGGAGCGGGGGGGCAGCGGATACGCAGTATTTT. It is translated as CASSGSGGAADTQYF.

This clonotype was detected a few times. The rearrangement links TRBV6-2 or TRBV6-3 to TRBJ2-3; weak D call: TRBD2 (5 bases). CDR3 length: 13 amino acids. Germline V gene data show CDR1 as MNHEY and CDR2 as SVGEGT. V shed 8 bases and J shed 5 bases, with 14 bases lying between them. The CDR3 sequence is CASHRGSGDTQYF. The CDR3 DNA reads as TGTGCCAGCCATCGGGGTTCGGGAGATACGCAGTATTTT.

The chain combines TRBV6-5 with TRBJ1-2; D perhaps matches TRBD1 (6 bases). The CDR3 is 13 residues long. V lost 6 bases to trimming and J lost 5 bases, with 13 bases between them. Germline-derived CDR1 and CDR2 are MNHEY and SVGAGI. The CDR3 DNA follows: TGTGCCAGCAGCCTCAGGGGAACGTATGGCTACACCTTC. It codes for CASSLRGTYGYTF.

This clonotype was counted between two and nine times. The chain uses TRBV20-1 and TRBJ1-5; D perhaps matches TRBD1 (5 bases). The CDR3 length is 14 residues. V lost 4 bases and J lost 5, with 15 bases in between. Germline CDR1 DFQATT, CDR2 SNEGSKA (reference sequence). The CDR3 DNA is TGCAGTGCTAAAAGAGGGGCAGCCGATCAGCCCCAGCATTTT. Its protein is CSAKRGAADQPQHF.

The chain has TRBV6-2 or TRBV6-3 and TRBJ2-1; 9 bases map to TRBD2. V gave up 2 bases and J gave up 0 bases; unmatched junction bases: 5. The CDR3 is 17 residues long. CDR1 MNHEY and CDR2 SVGEGT come from the germline V gene. The DNA of the CDR3 is TGTGCCAGCAGTTACCGGGGCGGGAGGGCCTCCTACAATGAGCAGTTCTTC. Its protein is CASSYRGGRASYNEQFF.

This clonotype came up many times. This chain connects TRBV6-1 to TRBJ2-1; a possible D gene is TRBD1 (5 bases). This CDR3 spans 13 amino acids. CDR1 and CDR2 from the germline V gene are MNHNS and SASEGT. Trimming took off 7 bases at V and 5 bases at J, with 12 bases between the two ends. DNA for the CDR3: TGTGCCAGCACTAAGGGGCCGGACAATGAGCAGTTCTTC. It specifies CASTKGPDNEQFF.